Following are 4 T cell receptor beta chains from one sample sequenced in a study of T cell changes during pregnancy in multiple sclerosis. Using immunoSEQ multiplex PCR, the repertoire was profiled, and TCRdb retains in-frame clones only, with some absent. This table has about 70,000 clones, approximately 92% appearing once. This material consisted of CD8+ T cells from peripheral blood mononuclear cells, taken in the third trimester of pregnancy. The receptors stem from a female donor in good health, enrolled as a control in a pregnancy study.

The chain uses TRBV5-6 and TRBJ2-1; possibly TRBD1 for D (5 bases). V gave up 4 bases and J gave up 4 bases, with 12 bases separating them. CDR3 length: 14 amino acids. Germline loops: CDR1 SGHDT, CDR2 YYEEEE. The CDR3 region has the DNA TGTGCCAGCAGCGACAGCACTGATTACAATGAGCAGTTCTTC. It codes for CASSDSTDYNEQFF.

This sequence joins TRBV6-6 and TRBJ1-1; no clear D gene. V gave up 5 bases and J gave up 9 bases, with 7 bases separating them. Germline V gives CDR1 MNHNY, CDR2 SVGAGI (reference sequence). CDR3 length: 10 residues. The CDR3 loop is CASSESQAFF. The DNA of the CDR3 is TGTGCCAGCAGTGAGTCCCAAGCTTTCTTT.

The chain joins TRBV13 to TRBJ2-5, with 12 bases that match TRBD1. The CDR3 is 16 residues long. J gave up 5 bases and V 6 bases, and 10 bases lay outside the gene matches. CDR1 is PRHDT, CDR2 FYEKMQ, per germline (reference sequence). CDR3 DNA: TGTGCCAGCAGAAGTCTCGGGACAGGGGGCGCGGAGACCCAGTACTTC. It encodes CASRSLGTGGAETQYF.

The CDR3 DNA sequence: TGTGCCAGCAGTAGTAGACACACGAGTGGCTACGAGCAGTACTTC. This gives the protein CASSSRHTSGYEQYF. The rearrangement links TRBV27 to TRBJ2-7, with D unclear. Deletions cut 5 bases from V and 3 bases from J, with 17 bases between. The CDR3 is 15 amino acids. Germline V CDR1 and CDR2: MNHEY, SMNVEV (reference sequence).